One sample yielded the 22 T cell receptor beta chains listed below, sequenced in a study of blood T cell repertoires in COVID-19. The protocol was immunoSEQ multiplex PCR, while the TCRdb copy is restricted to in-frame clones and leaves out a portion. The data contain just over 250,000 clones, 91% of them seen just once; the ten biggest clones take up 2.5% to 3%. What was sequenced was peripheral blood. Receptors were obtained from a young adult with COVID-19, enrolled during active disease.

The rearrangement links TRBV28 to TRBJ2-7; 7 positions agree with TRBD1. The trim removed 5 bases at V and 5 bases at J, leaving 9 bases unmatched. The germline V gene has CDR1 MDHEN and CDR2 SYDVKM. The CDR3 length is 14 residues. Written as DNA, the CDR3 is TGTGCCAGCAGTCCGAGGGACAGCAGAAACGAGCAGTACTTC. Its translation: CASSPRDSRNEQYF.

This clone has just a few counts. The rearrangement joins TRBV24-1 to TRBJ1-3; 10 positions match TRBD1. The length of the CDR3 is 14 residues. With V trimmed by 6 bases and J by 4 bases, 2 bases remained unmatched. The germline V gene has CDR1 KGHDR and CDR2 SFDVKD. The CDR3 coding sequence is TGTGCCACCAGTCCGGGACAGGGGGGAAACACCATATATTTT. Amino acids: CATSPGQGGNTIYF.

This clone was seen only a few times. The J gene is TRBJ1-1, the V gene TRBV29-1; no firm D call. V lost 1 base and J lost 4, with 10 bases in between. The germline gives CDR1 SQVTM, CDR2 ANQGSEA. The CDR3 extends over 13 amino acids. CDR3 loop: CSVEGTWVTEAFF. CDR3 coding DNA: TGCAGCGTTGAAGGGACTTGGGTCACTGAAGCTTTCTTT.

The chain links TRBV6-5 to TRBJ2-5; weak D call: TRBD2 (5 bases). This CDR3 is 13 amino acids long. The V and J ends lost 6 bases and 4 bases respectively, with 12 bases between them. Looked up from germline, CDR1 is MNHEY and CDR2 is SVGAGI. CDR3 coding DNA: TGTGCCAGCAGCCCGGGAACGGGAGAGACCCAGTACTTC. This sequence encodes CASSPGTGETQYF.

The V gene is TRBV4-1, the J gene TRBJ1-1, with D maybe TRBD1 (5 bases). Trimming cost V 0 bases and J 0 bases, with 11 bases left between them. Germline-derived CDR1 and CDR2 are MGHRA and YSYEKL. This CDR3 region has 16 residues. CDR3 sequence: CASSQERGGMNTEAFF. The CDR3 coding sequence is TGCGCCAGCAGCCAAGAAAGGGGCGGAATGAACACTGAAGCTTTCTTT.

The chain is built from TRBV6-6 and TRBJ2-7; D might be TRBD1 (6 bases). CDR1 and CDR2 (germline): MNHNY, SVGAGI (reference sequence). This CDR3 spans 12 amino acids. With 10 bases removed from V and 0 bases from J, the gap between germline ends came to 10 bases. The CDR3 spells CAIRTASYEQYF. As DNA, the CDR3 is TGTGCCATCCGGACAGCCTCCTACGAGCAGTACTTC.

The V gene is TRBV18, the J gene TRBJ2-7; the D gene is possibly TRBD1 (5 bases). Trimming took 6 bases from V and 4 from J, leaving 19 bases between them. Germline V gene lookup returns CDR1 KGHSH and CDR2 LQKENI. The CDR3 has 15 residues. The CDR3 reads CASSPGSLGPYEQYF. The CDR3 DNA sequence: TGTGCCAGCTCCCCCGGGTCCCTGGGGCCTTACGAGCAGTACTTC.

This clone showed up just once. The chain couples TRBV28 to TRBJ2-1; 10 bases agree with TRBD2. V trimming: 8 bases; J trimming: 5 bases; junction bases outside the gene matches: 9. This CDR3 spans 15 amino acids. Germline CDR1 MDHEN, CDR2 SYDVKM. The CDR3 here is CASGGGTSVHNEQFF. In nucleotides, the CDR3 is TGTGCCAGCGGCGGCGGGACTAGCGTTCACAATGAGCAGTTCTTC.

The chain couples TRBV4-2 to TRBJ1-5; D is unclear. Germline CDR1 reads LGHNA; CDR2 reads YNFKEQ. The CDR3 has 16 residues. With 0 bases removed from V and 1 base from J, the gap between germline ends came to 10 bases. For the CDR3, the DNA is TGTGCCAGCAGCCAAGATTTAAGACAAAGCAATCAGCCCCAGCATTTT. Its protein is CASSQDLRQSNQPQHF.

The chain joins TRBV27 to TRBJ1-3; unclear D gene. The V end was cut by 11 bases, the J end by 5 bases, with 16 bases between. The CDR3 covers 13 residues. CDR1 is MNHEY and CDR2 is SMNVEV in the germline V gene (reference sequence). Here the CDR3 reads CAHDGSLRNTIYF. In nucleotides, the CDR3 is TGTGCCCATGATGGGAGTTTGAGAAACACCATATATTTT.

The rearrangement uses TRBV14 and TRBJ1-3; the D is unclear. Germline V gene sequence: CDR1 SGHDN, CDR2 FVKESK. Trimming took off 1 base at V and 8 bases at J, with 12 bases between the two ends. This CDR3 spans 14 amino acids. The CDR3 sequence is CASSQVDRGDTIYF. The DNA of the CDR3 is TGTGCCAGCAGCCAAGTGGACCGGGGAGACACCATATATTTT.

The chain combines TRBV19 with TRBJ2-7, with 7 nucleotides matching TRBD1. Trimming cost V 5 bases and J 6 bases; bases outside gene matches: 10. Germline-derived CDR1 and CDR2 are LNHDA and SQIVND (reference sequence). The CDR3 sequence is 14 residues long. CDR3 sequence reads: CASSSGTVGREQYF. For the CDR3, the DNA is TGTGCCAGTAGTTCCGGGACAGTGGGCCGCGAGCAGTACTTC.

The chain joins TRBV13 to TRBJ2-3, with unresolved D. Trimming shortened V by 5 bases and J by 0 bases, and 18 bases separated the two germline ends. This CDR3 has 17 amino acids. CDR1 is PRHDT and CDR2 is FYEKMQ in the germline V gene (reference sequence). The CDR3 loop is CASSLGDSLTSTDTQYF. The CDR3 DNA sequence: TGTGCCAGCAGCCTTGGAGACTCGCTCACTAGCACAGATACGCAGTATTTT.

The V call is TRBV18, the J call TRBJ1-5; D is perhaps TRBD1 (6 bases). Germline V gene lookup returns CDR1 KGHSH and CDR2 LQKENI. The CDR3 runs to 17 residues. Trimming stripped 4 bases from V and 0 bases from J, with 16 bases between. This CDR3 is CASSRSGQHYSNQPQHF. The CDR3 nucleotides are TGTGCCAGCTCACGTTCAGGACAGCACTATAGCAATCAGCCCCAGCATTTT.

CDR3 region: CASSFDARDRANDLGEKLFF. DNA for the CDR3: TGTGCCAGCAGTTTCGACGCCCGGGACAGAGCTAACGACTTAGGGGAAAAACTGTTTTTT. The V call is TRBV6-2 or TRBV6-3, the J call TRBJ1-4, with 7 bases aligning to TRBD1. V trimming: 4 bases; J trimming: 8 bases; junction bases outside the gene matches: 25. Germline V gene lookup returns CDR1 MNHEY and CDR2 SVGEGT. The CDR3 sequence is 20 residues long.

The gene calls are TRBV5-1 and TRBJ2-1; 7 nucleotides agree with TRBD2. V gave up 7 bases and J gave up 8 bases; unmatched junction bases: 15. Germline assignment: CDR1 SGHRS and CDR2 YFSETQ. This CDR3 contains 15 residues. The CDR3 DNA is TGCGCCAGCTCGCTTTGGGAGGGAGGGCCCGATGAGCAGTTCTTC. It specifies CASSLWEGGPDEQFF.

The chain uses TRBV7-6 and TRBJ2-2, with a possible D match to TRBD1 (6 bases). Germline loops: CDR1 SGHVS, CDR2 FNYEAQ. Trimming left V 5 bases short and J 0 bases short, with 16 bases between. The CDR3 contains 17 residues. The CDR3 sequence: CASSPRLGDTNTGELFF. CDR3 nucleotides: TGTGCCAGCAGCCCCCGTTTGGGGGACACGAACACCGGGGAGCTGTTTTTT. The whole variable domain, remainder taken from reference TRBV7-6 and TRBJ2-2, is GAGVSQSPRYKVTKRGQDVALRCDPISGHVSLYWYRQALGQGPEFLTYFNYEAQQDKSGLPNDRFSAERPEGSISTLTIQRTEQRDSAMYRCASSPRLGDTNTGELFFGEGSRLTVL.

The rearrangement uses TRBV7-8 and TRBJ2-7, with TRBD1 as a possible D gene (5 bases). This CDR3 contains 15 residues. Germline CDR1 and CDR2: SGHVS and FQNEAQ. V dropped 1 base and J dropped 5 bases, with 15 bases sitting between them. CDR3 DNA sequence: TGTGCCAGCAGCTTAGGACAGCCTAATAAGGACGAGCAGTACTTC. Translated, it gives CASSLGQPNKDEQYF.

CDR3 nucleotides: TGTGCCAGCAGCCTTAGGGGGGGAAGCTCCTACGAGCAGTACTTC. Protein sequence: CASSLRGGSSYEQYF. V and J are TRBV9 and TRBJ2-7; TRBD2 might be the D (7 bases). V was clipped by 4 bases and J by 0 bases, with 14 bases between them. The CDR3 loop spans 15 amino acids. Germline values: CDR1 SGDLS, CDR2 YYNGEE.

The gene calls are TRBV5-5 and TRBJ1-4; possibly TRBD1 for D (5 bases). The CDR3 extends over 15 amino acids. CDR1 is SGHKS, CDR2 YYEKEE, per germline (reference sequence). With 4 bases removed from V and 8 bases from J, the gap between germline ends came to 18 bases. The CDR3 region is CASSPHILRGEKLFF. In DNA form, the CDR3 reads TGTGCCAGCAGCCCGCACATCCTACGGGGGGAAAAACTGTTTTTT.

The chain carries TRBV3-1 (or the pseudogene TRBV3-2) and TRBJ2-1; D ambiguous. The V gene lost 1 base and the J gene lost 0 bases, with 10 bases spanning the gap. CDR3 length equals 16 residues. Germline assignment: CDR1 LGHDT and CDR2 YNNKEL (reference sequence). CDR3 amino acids: CASSQVGGVSYNEQFF. The DNA for the CDR3 is TGTGCCAGCAGCCAAGTTGGCGGAGTCTCCTACAATGAGCAGTTCTTC.

V and J are TRBV10-2 and TRBJ2-7, with 7 bases that match TRBD1. CDR1 and CDR2 (germline): WSHSY, SAAADI. This CDR3 region has 14 residues. Trimming took 8 bases from V and 2 from J; bases not matched to a gene: 9. Here the CDR3 reads CASSTGFGAYEQYF. The CDR3 coding sequence is TGCGCCAGCTCGACAGGGTTTGGGGCCTACGAGCAGTACTTC.